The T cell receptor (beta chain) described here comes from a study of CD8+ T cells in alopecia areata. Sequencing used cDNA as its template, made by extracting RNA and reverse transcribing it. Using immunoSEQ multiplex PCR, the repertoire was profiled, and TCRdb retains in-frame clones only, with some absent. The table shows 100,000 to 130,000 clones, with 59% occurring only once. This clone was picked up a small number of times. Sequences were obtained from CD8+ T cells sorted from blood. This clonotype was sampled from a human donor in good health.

In DNA form, the CDR3 reads TGTGCCAGCAGCGGCGGGGTCCGGAGCAATCAGCCCCAGCATTTT. Amino acids: CASSGGVRSNQPQHF. The rearrangement links TRBV9 to TRBJ1-5; D is ambiguous. Germline-derived CDR1 and CDR2 are SGDLS and YYNGEE. V lost 3 bases and J lost 1, with 11 bases in between. CDR3 length: 15 amino acids.